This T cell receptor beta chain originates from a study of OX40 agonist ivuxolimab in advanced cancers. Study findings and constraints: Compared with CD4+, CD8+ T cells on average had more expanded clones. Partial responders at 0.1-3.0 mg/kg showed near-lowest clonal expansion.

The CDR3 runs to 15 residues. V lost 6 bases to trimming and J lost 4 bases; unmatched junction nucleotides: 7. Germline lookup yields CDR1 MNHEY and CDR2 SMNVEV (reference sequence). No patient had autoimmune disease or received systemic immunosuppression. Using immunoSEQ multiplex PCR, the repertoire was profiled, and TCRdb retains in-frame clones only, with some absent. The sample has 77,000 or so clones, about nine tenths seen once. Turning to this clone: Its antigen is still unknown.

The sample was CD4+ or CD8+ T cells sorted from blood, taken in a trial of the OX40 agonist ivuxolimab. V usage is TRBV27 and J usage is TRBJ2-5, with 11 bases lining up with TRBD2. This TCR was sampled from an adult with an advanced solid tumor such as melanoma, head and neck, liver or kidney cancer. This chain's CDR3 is CASSLEGLAGETQYF. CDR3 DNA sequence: TGTGCCAGCAGCCTAGAAGGACTAGCGGGAGAGACCCAGTACTTC.